This T cell receptor (beta chain) was identified during a study of cytomegalovirus exposure and HLA in healthy donors. For the study at large: A later analysis reported the same platform for the roughly 110 validation repertoires and the roughly 700 first-cohort repertoires. Study-level results: The study labeled 164 TCR beta chains cytomegalovirus-associated. The classifier, whose performance was assessed in both the original and validation cohorts, reportedly diagnosed cytomegalovirus status with high specificity and sensitivity. Specificity for CMV antigens was confirmed in vitro for a few of the CMV-associated chains.

On this clone itself: No antigen is known for it.

Clones were read by immunoSEQ multiplex PCR, and TCRdb kept only the in-frame ones, dropping some. Found here are about 150,000 clones, 75% to 90% of them singletons; the top ten hold about a fifth. This CDR3 spans 16 amino acids. Germline V CDR1 and CDR2: GTSNPN, SVGIG (reference sequence). V was shortened by 3 bases and J by 5 bases, with 23 bases between the two germline ends. What was sequenced was PBMCs. The chain couples TRBV30 to TRBJ2-7; maybe TRBD2 (8 bases). This TCR came from a man between 18 and 35 years old in good health and CMV-seropositive. The CDR3 coding sequence is TGTGCCTGGAGCTCCGGGAGGGGGCTAAGGATCCACGAGCAGTACTTC. Translation gives CAWSSGRGLRIHEQYF.